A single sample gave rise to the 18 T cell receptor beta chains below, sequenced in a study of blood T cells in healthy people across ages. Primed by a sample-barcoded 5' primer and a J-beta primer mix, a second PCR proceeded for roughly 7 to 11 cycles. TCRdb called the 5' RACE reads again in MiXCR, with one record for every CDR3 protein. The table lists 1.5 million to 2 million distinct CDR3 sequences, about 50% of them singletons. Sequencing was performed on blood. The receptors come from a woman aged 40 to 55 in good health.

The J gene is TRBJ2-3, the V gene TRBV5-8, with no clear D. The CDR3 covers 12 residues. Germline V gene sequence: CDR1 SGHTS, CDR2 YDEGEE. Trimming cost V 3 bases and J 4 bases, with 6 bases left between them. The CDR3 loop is CASSSAPDTQYF. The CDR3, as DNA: TGTGCCAGCAGCTCGGCCCCAGATACGCAGTATTTT.

The CDR3 bases are TGTGCCAGCAGCTCGAGCGACGGGACAGGGGCCTACGAGCAGTACTTC. Its translation is CASSSSDGTGAYEQYF. The gene calls are TRBV7-8 and TRBJ2-4, with TRBD1 matching over 10 bases. Near its end, the DNA agrees better with TRBJ2-7, so the J call may be wrong. CDR3 size: 16 residues. The germline CDR1 and CDR2 sequences are SGHVS and FQNEAQ.

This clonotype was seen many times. This chain's CDR3 is CASSLPGQPYEQYF. CDR3 DNA: TGTGCCAGCAGCTTACCGGGACAGCCCTACGAGCAGTACTTC. V is TRBV7-9 and J is TRBJ2-7; 7 nucleotides align to TRBD1. This CDR3 spans 14 amino acids. V gave up 2 bases and J gave up 2 bases; unmatched junction bases: 3. In germline, CDR1 is SEHNR, CDR2 FQNEAQ (reference sequence).

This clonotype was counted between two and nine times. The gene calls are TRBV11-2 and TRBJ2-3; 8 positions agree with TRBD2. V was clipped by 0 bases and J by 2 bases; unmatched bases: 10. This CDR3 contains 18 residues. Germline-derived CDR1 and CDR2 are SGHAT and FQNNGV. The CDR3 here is CASSLDLRAGGFTDTQYF. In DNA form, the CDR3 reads TGTGCCAGCAGCTTAGATCTTCGGGCGGGGGGATTCACAGATACGCAGTATTTT.

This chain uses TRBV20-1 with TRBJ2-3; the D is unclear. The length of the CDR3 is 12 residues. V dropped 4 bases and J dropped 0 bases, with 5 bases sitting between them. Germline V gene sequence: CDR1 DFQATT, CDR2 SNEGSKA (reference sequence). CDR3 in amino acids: CSATRSTDTQYF. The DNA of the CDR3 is TGCAGTGCTACCAGGAGCACAGATACGCAGTATTTT.

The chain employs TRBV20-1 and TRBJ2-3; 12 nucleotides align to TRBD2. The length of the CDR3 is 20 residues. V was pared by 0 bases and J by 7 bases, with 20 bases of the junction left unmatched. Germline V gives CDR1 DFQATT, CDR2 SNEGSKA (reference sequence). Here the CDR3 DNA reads TGCAGTGCTAGAGATGTCCCTAGCGGGGGGGGAAAATTGAACAGGAATACGCAGTATTTT. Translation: CSARDVPSGGGKLNRNTQYF.

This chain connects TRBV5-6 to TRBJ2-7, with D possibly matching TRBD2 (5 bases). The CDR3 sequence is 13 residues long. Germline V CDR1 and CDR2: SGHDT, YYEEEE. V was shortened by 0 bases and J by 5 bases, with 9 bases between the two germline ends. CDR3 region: CASSLERVDEQYF. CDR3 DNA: TGTGCCAGCAGCTTGGAGAGGGTGGACGAGCAGTACTTC.

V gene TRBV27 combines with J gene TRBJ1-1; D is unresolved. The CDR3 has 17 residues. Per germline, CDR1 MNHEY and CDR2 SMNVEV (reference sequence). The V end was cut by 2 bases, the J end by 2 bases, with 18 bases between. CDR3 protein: CASSLRSPQRLNTEAFF. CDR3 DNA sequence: TGTGCCAGCAGTTTACGTAGCCCCCAGCGGCTCAACACTGAAGCTTTCTTT.

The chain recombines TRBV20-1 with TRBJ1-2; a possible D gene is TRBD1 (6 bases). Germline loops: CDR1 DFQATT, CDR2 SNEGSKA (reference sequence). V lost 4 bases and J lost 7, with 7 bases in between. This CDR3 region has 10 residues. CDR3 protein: CSANRAGYTF. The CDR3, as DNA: TGCAGTGCTAACAGGGCTGGCTACACCTTC.

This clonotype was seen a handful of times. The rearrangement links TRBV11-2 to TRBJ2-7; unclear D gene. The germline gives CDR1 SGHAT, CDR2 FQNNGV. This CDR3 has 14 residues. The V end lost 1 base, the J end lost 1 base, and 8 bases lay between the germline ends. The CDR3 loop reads CASSLVGESYEQYF. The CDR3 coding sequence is TGTGCCAGCAGCTTAGTTGGGGAATCCTACGAGCAGTACTTC. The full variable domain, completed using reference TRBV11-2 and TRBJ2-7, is EAGVAQSPRYKIIEKRQSVAFWCNPISGHATLYWYQQILGQGPKLLIQFQNNGVVDDSQLPKDRFSAERLKGVDSTLKIQPAKLEDSAVYLCASSLVGESYEQYFGPGTRLTVT.

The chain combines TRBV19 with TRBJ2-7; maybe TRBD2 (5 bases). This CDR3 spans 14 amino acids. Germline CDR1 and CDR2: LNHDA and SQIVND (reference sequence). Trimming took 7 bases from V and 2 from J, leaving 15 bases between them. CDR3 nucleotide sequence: TGTGCCAGTAACCCCCGAGGGCTCCCCTACGAGCAGTACTTC. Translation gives CASNPRGLPYEQYF.

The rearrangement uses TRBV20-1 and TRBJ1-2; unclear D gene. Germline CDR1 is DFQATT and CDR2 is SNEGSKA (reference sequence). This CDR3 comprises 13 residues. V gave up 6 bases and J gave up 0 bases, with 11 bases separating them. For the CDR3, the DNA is TGCAGTGCCGCGGACGGTACTAACTATGGCTACACCTTC. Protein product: CSAADGTNYGYTF.

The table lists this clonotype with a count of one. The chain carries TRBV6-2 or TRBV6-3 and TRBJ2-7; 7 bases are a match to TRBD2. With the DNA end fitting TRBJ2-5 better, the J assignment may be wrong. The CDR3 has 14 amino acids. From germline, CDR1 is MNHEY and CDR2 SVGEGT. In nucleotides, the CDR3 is TGTGCCAGCAGTTCCCGTTCGGGGGGAGAGACCCAGTACTTC. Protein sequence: CASSSRSGGETQYF.

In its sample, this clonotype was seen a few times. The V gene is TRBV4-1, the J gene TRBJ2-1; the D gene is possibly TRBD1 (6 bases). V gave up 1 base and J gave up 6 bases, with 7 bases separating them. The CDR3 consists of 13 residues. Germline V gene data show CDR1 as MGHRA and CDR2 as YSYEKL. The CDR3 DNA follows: TGCGCCAGCAGCCAAGGACAGGTCAATGAGCAGTTCTTC. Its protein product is CASSQGQVNEQFF.

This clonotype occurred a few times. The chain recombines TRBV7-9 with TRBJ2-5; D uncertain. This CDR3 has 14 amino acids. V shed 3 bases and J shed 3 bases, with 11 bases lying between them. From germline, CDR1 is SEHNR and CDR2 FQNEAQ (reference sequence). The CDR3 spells CASSFPLREETQYF. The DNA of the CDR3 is TGTGCCAGCAGCTTCCCCCTCCGGGAAGAGACCCAGTACTTC. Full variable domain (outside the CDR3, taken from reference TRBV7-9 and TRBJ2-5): DTGVSQNPRHKITKRGQNVTFRCDPISEHNRLYWYRQTLGQGPEFLTYFQNEAQLEKSRLLSDRFSAERPKGSFSTLEIQRTEQGDSAMYLCASSFPLREETQYFGPGTRLLVL.

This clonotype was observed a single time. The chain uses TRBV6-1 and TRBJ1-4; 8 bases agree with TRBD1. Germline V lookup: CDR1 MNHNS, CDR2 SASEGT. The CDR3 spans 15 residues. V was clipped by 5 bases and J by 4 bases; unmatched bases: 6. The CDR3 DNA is TGTGCCAGCAGTAAAACACAGGGGGTTAATGAAAAACTGTTTTTT. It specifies CASSKTQGVNEKLFF.

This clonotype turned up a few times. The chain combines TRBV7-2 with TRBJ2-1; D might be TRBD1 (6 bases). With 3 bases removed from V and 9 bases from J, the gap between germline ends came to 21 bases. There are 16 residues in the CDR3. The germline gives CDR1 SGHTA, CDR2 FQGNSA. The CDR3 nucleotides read TGTGCCAGCAGCTTTAAGGGGACATTATCTCAGGGTGAGCAGTTCTTC. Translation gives CASSFKGTLSQGEQFF. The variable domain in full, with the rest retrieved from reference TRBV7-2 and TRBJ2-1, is GAGVSQSPSNKVTEKGKDVELRCDPISGHTALYWYRQSLGQGLEFLIYFQGNSAPDKSGLPSDRFSAERTGGSVSTLTIQRTQQEDSAVYLCASSFKGTLSQGEQFFGPGTRLTVL.

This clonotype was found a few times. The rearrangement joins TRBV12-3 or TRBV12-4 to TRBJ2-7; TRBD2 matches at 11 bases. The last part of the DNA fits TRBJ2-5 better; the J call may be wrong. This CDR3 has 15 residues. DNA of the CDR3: TGTGCCAGCAGACCTAGCGGGGGGCAAGGGGAGACCCAGTACTTC. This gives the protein CASRPSGGQGETQYF.